Listed here are 26 T cell receptor beta chains from one sample, sequenced in a study of blood T cell repertoires in COVID-19. Assay: immunoSEQ multiplex PCR; the TCRdb copy retains only in-frame clones and omits some. The sample lists under 250,000 clones; about nine tenths were seen once. Input material: peripheral blood. These receptors all stem from a man younger than 45 with COVID-19, enrolled during active disease.

For the CDR3, the DNA is TGTGCCAGCAGCGCCCGGGGCTATGGCTACACCTTC. It is translated as CASSARGYGYTF. The chain employs TRBV9 and TRBJ1-2; D ambiguous. Between the trimmed V and J ends, which lost 3 bases and 4 bases, there was a span of 7 bases. From germline, CDR1 is SGDLS and CDR2 YYNGEE. The CDR3 totals 12 residues.

The chain carries TRBV2 and TRBJ1-5; D not certain. The ends were cut back, 2 bases at V and 0 bases at J, with 11 bases in the middle. Germline V gene lookup returns CDR1 SNHLY and CDR2 FYNNEI. CDR3 length equals 16 residues. The CDR3 reads CASSELGGGSNQPQHF. Written as DNA, the CDR3 is TGTGCCAGCAGTGAATTGGGAGGCGGTAGCAATCAGCCCCAGCATTTT.

Only one count was recorded for this clone. The CDR3 loop is CASSRLGGASYGYTF. CDR3 DNA sequence: TGCGCCAGCAGCCGACTCGGAGGGGCGAGCTATGGCTACACCTTC. The V and J genes are TRBV5-1 and TRBJ1-2; D may be TRBD1 (5 bases). Deletions cut 4 bases from V and 4 bases from J, with 17 bases between. In germline, CDR1 is SGHRS, CDR2 YFSETQ. The CDR3 is 15 amino acids.

The chain combines TRBV6-6 with TRBJ2-1, with 8 bases aligning to TRBD2. There are 16 residues in the CDR3. Germline V CDR1 and CDR2: MNHNY, SVGAGI (reference sequence). J lost 5 bases, V lost 2 bases, and 8 bases had no gene match. The CDR3: CASSYTRGGPHNEQFF. CDR3 sequence (DNA): TGTGCCAGCAGTTACACCCGGGGGGGCCCCCACAATGAGCAGTTCTTC.

This chain connects TRBV7-2 to TRBJ1-1; 7 nucleotides match TRBD1. After removal of 5 bases from V and 3 bases from J, the junction contained 3 bases not matched to a gene. Germline CDR1 reads SGHTA; CDR2 reads FQGNSA. The CDR3 extends over 13 amino acids. The CDR3 region has the DNA TGTGCCAGCAGCCTTGGGACAGACACTGAAGCTTTCTTT. Its translation: CASSLGTDTEAFF.

This rearrangement joins TRBV2 to TRBJ1-5; 9 bases are shared with TRBD1. CDR3 length: 15 amino acids. CDR1 is SNHLY and CDR2 is FYNNEI in the germline V gene. Unmatched junction bases numbered 5, after V lost 6 bases and J lost 2 bases. CDR3 nucleotide sequence: TGTGCCAGCAGCTCGGACAGGGGCCGCAATCAGCCCCAGCATTTT. Protein sequence: CASSSDRGRNQPQHF.

This sequence joins TRBV19 and TRBJ1-4; 8 nucleotides agree with TRBD1. Trimming at V came to 7 bases and at J to 7 bases, leaving 8 bases not matched to a gene. The CDR3 consists of 14 residues. CDR1 LNHDA and CDR2 SQIVND come from the germline V gene (reference sequence). The CDR3, as DNA: TGTGCCAGTACCCTTGACAGGGGTAGTGAAAAACTGTTTTTT. This gives the protein CASTLDRGSEKLFF.

The table lists this clone with a count of one. The J gene is TRBJ2-7, the V gene TRBV6-6, with 9 nucleotides matching TRBD1. Germline values: CDR1 MNHNY, CDR2 SVGAGI (reference sequence). V was clipped by 5 bases and J by 6 bases; unmatched bases: 8. The CDR3 totals 14 residues. This chain's CDR3 is CASSTGTGLFEQYF. For the CDR3, the DNA is TGTGCCAGCAGTACCGGGACAGGGCTTTTCGAGCAGTACTTC.

The chain is built from TRBV5-1 and TRBJ2-5, with D tentatively TRBD2 (5 bases). The CDR3 is made up of 14 amino acids. The germline CDR1 and CDR2 sequences are SGHRS and YFSETQ. Trimming took 2 bases from V and 3 from J, leaving 11 bases between them. The CDR3 protein is CASSFRGGEETQYF. As DNA, the CDR3 is TGCGCCAGCAGCTTTCGGGGTGGGGAAGAGACCCAGTACTTC.

Points on this clone: The junction shows a germline mismatch at one end, possibly a read error. V is TRBV10-3 and J is TRBJ1-5, with D possibly being TRBD1 (6 bases). Looked up from germline, CDR1 is ENHRY and CDR2 is SYGVKD. The CDR3 covers 14 residues. The CDR3 here is CAISGGQKNRPQHF. CDR3 DNA sequence: TGTGCCATCAGTGGGGGACAAAAAAATCGGCCCCAGCATTTT.

The V and J genes are TRBV5-1 and TRBJ1-1; TRBD1 might be the D (5 bases). This CDR3 region has 13 residues. V lost 1 base, J lost 5 bases, and 9 bases lay in between. The V gene's germline CDR1 is SGHRS and CDR2 YFSETQ. The CDR3 loop reads CASSLLQATEAFF. The CDR3, as DNA: TGCGCCAGCAGCTTGCTACAGGCAACTGAAGCTTTCTTT.

The chain combines TRBV4-1 with TRBJ2-7, with a possible D match to TRBD1 (8 bases). The CDR3 contains 15 residues. CDR1 and CDR2 from the germline V gene are MGHRA and YSYEKL. V dropped 4 bases and J dropped 3 bases, with 16 bases sitting between them. CDR3 protein: CASSRTQGGDYEQYF. In DNA form, the CDR3 reads TGCGCCAGCAGCCGAACACAGGGGGGGGACTACGAGCAGTACTTC.

The chain uses TRBV19 and TRBJ2-3, with D possibly TRBD1 on 5 matching bases. This CDR3 region has 13 residues. Trimming removed 5 bases from V and 2 bases from J, with 8 bases in between. CDR1 and CDR2 (germline): LNHDA, SQIVND (reference sequence). CDR3 in DNA: TGTGCCAGTAGTCAGGGAAACACAGATACGCAGTATTTT. This encodes CASSQGNTDTQYF.

The chain links TRBV2 to TRBJ1-3; D possibly corresponds to TRBD1 (5 bases). V gave up 7 bases and J gave up 0 bases, with 10 bases separating them. Germline CDR1 is SNHLY and CDR2 is FYNNEI. This CDR3 contains 14 residues. The CDR3 DNA reads as TGTGCCAGCAAGGGACTGACCTCTGGAAACACCATATATTTT. Amino acid sequence: CASKGLTSGNTIYF.

This clone has only one observation. This chain connects TRBV7-9 to TRBJ1-2; 7 nucleotides align to TRBD1. Unmatched junction bases numbered 10, after V lost 7 bases and J lost 2 bases. Germline lookup yields CDR1 SEHNR and CDR2 FQNEAQ (reference sequence). The CDR3 has 15 amino acids. The CDR3 spells CASNSDRTGNYGYTF. DNA of the CDR3: TGTGCCAGCAACTCGGATCGGACAGGAAACTATGGCTACACCTTC.

The rearrangement uses TRBV7-9 and TRBJ1-3, with TRBD1 as a possible D gene (5 bases). The CDR3 loop spans 16 amino acids. In germline, CDR1 is SEHNR, CDR2 FQNEAQ (reference sequence). Trimming cost V 5 bases and J 0 bases, with 14 bases left between them. As DNA, the CDR3 is TGTGCCAGCAGCGAGACAGTCCTGAGCTCTGGAAACACCATATATTTT. Residues: CASSETVLSSGNTIYF.

This clone was picked up one time. This rearrangement joins TRBV12-5 to TRBJ2-1; TRBD2 aligns across 9 bases. CDR3 length: 14 residues. Germline V gene lookup returns CDR1 LGHNT and CDR2 FRNRAP. The V segment lost 3 bases and the J segment 6 bases; nucleotides outside the gene matches: 3. CDR3 coding DNA: TGTGCTAGTGGTTTCGCGGGGGGGTTCAATGAGCAGTTCTTC. This sequence encodes CASGFAGGFNEQFF.

CDR3 bases: TGTGCCAGCAGCTTAACGCCTAGCGGGGGGGAGACCCAGTACTTC. It is translated as CASSLTPSGGETQYF. The chain joins TRBV11-2 to TRBJ2-5; 11 nucleotides line up with TRBD2. Germline assignment: CDR1 SGHAT and CDR2 FQNNGV. Trimming cost V 2 bases and J 5 bases; bases outside gene matches: 4. CDR3 length: 15 amino acids. The full variable domain, in which reference TRBV11-2 and TRBJ2-5 provide the parts outside the CDR3, is EAGVAQSPRYKIIEKRQSVAFWCNPISGHATLYWYQQILGQGPKLLIQFQNNGVVDDSQLPKDRFSAERLKGVDSTLKIQPAKLEDSAVYLCASSLTPSGGETQYFGPGTRLLVL.

The chain uses TRBV10-3 and TRBJ1-3; D ambiguous. V gave up 3 bases and J gave up 9 bases, with 15 bases separating them. Germline V gene sequence: CDR1 ENHRY, CDR2 SYGVKD. This CDR3 has 14 amino acids. Written as DNA, the CDR3 is TGTGCCATCAGTGATGCCGGGGAAGAAAGCACCATATATTTT. Protein product: CAISDAGEESTIYF.

This clone was detected a few times. The rearrangement links TRBV5-1 to TRBJ1-2, with no clear D. The CDR3 runs 16 residues. Trimming pared 0 bases from V and 3 bases from J, leaving 15 bases between. Germline lookup yields CDR1 SGHRS and CDR2 YFSETQ. The CDR3 DNA follows: TGCGCCAGCAGCTTGGTTTCTGCCGAGGTAGACTATGGCTACACCTTC. Residues: CASSLVSAEVDYGYTF.

V and J are TRBV9 and TRBJ2-7; D call uncertain. Trimming removed 4 bases from V and 8 bases from J, with 22 bases in between. Germline V gives CDR1 SGDLS, CDR2 YYNGEE. The CDR3 consists of 15 residues. CDR3 amino acids: CASSTPAAGATKQYF. CDR3 sequence (DNA): TGTGCCAGCAGCACCCCCGCCGCCGGTGCTACGAAGCAGTACTTC.

V gene TRBV6-5 combines with J gene TRBJ2-6; perhaps TRBD1 as D (6 bases). This CDR3 comprises 15 residues. Germline CDR1 MNHEY, CDR2 SVGAGI. Trimming took off 2 bases at V and 2 bases at J, with 7 bases between the two ends. The CDR3 DNA follows: TGTGCCAGCAGTTACAAGGGGGCTGGGGCCAACGTCCTGACTTTC. Translating gives CASSYKGAGANVLTF.

The rearrangement links TRBV4-2 to TRBJ2-7, with TRBD2 matching over 8 bases. CDR1 and CDR2 (germline): LGHNA, YNFKEQ. The V segment lost 1 base and the J segment 0 bases; nucleotides outside the gene matches: 5. The length of the CDR3 is 16 residues. This CDR3 reads CASSQGPGGHSYEQYF. CDR3 sequence (DNA): TGTGCCAGCAGCCAAGGCCCGGGAGGGCACTCCTACGAGCAGTACTTC.

The chain couples TRBV19 to TRBJ1-5, with 8 bases aligning to TRBD1. The CDR3 covers 17 residues. Germline V gives CDR1 LNHDA, CDR2 SQIVND (reference sequence). With 3 bases clipped from V and 2 bases from J, the junction kept 9 bases outside the gene matches. The CDR3 DNA is TGTGCCAGTAGTATCCTTACAGGGGGAGTAGGCAATCAGCCCCAGCATTTT. Translating gives CASSILTGGVGNQPQHF.

This chain uses TRBV7-9 with TRBJ2-5; 15 positions match TRBD2. V shed 9 bases, J shed 5 bases, and the junction held 7 bases outside the gene matches. CDR1 and CDR2 from the germline V gene are SEHNR and FQNEAQ (reference sequence). This CDR3 comprises 15 residues. CDR3 in amino acids: CASDGLAGGLETQYF. DNA of the CDR3: TGTGCCAGTGATGGACTAGCGGGGGGGCTTGAGACCCAGTACTTC.

J is TRBJ2-2 and V is TRBV19; 9 bases are shared with TRBD2. With 4 bases clipped from V and 5 bases from J, the junction kept 5 bases outside the gene matches. This CDR3 has 15 amino acids. Germline V gives CDR1 LNHDA, CDR2 SQIVND (reference sequence). The CDR3 DNA follows: TGTGCCAGTAGTACGGGACTAGCTGGGACCGGGGAGCTGTTTTTT. It codes for CASSTGLAGTGELFF.